This TCR beta chain was sequenced in a study of blood T cell repertoires in COVID-19. About the research overall: T cells, B-cell-depleted T cells, or PBMCs supplied cDNA or gDNA.

In the authors' workflow: By means of reference gene primer amplification, nucleated cell counts were estimated. TCRdb's copy holds only in-frame clones and misses some; the assay was immunoSEQ multiplex PCR. The DNA gave D and trimming, while V, J and clone size come from that table. This table has roughly 43,000 clones, about 85% appearing once. This clone showed up just a few times. After removal of 6 bases from V and 9 bases from J, the junction contained 13 bases not matched to a gene. Per germline, CDR1 SNHLY and CDR2 FYNNEI. This CDR3 has 15 amino acids. The chain is built from TRBV2 and TRBJ2-5; TRBD1 aligns across 10 bases. This TCR was recovered from a human donor in a cohort sampled during active COVID-19. The sample was peripheral blood. CDR3 loop: CASSVGTGAPGAQYF. CDR3 DNA: TGTGCCAGCAGCGTGGGGACAGGGGCACCGGGGGCCCAGTACTTC. Full variable domain (outside the CDR3, taken from reference TRBV2 and TRBJ2-5): EPEVTQTPSHQVTQMGQEVILRCVPISNHLYFYWYRQILGQKVEFLVSFYNNEISEKSEIFDDQFSVERPDGSNFTLKIRSTKLEDSAMYFCASSVGTGAPGAQYFGPGTRLLVL.